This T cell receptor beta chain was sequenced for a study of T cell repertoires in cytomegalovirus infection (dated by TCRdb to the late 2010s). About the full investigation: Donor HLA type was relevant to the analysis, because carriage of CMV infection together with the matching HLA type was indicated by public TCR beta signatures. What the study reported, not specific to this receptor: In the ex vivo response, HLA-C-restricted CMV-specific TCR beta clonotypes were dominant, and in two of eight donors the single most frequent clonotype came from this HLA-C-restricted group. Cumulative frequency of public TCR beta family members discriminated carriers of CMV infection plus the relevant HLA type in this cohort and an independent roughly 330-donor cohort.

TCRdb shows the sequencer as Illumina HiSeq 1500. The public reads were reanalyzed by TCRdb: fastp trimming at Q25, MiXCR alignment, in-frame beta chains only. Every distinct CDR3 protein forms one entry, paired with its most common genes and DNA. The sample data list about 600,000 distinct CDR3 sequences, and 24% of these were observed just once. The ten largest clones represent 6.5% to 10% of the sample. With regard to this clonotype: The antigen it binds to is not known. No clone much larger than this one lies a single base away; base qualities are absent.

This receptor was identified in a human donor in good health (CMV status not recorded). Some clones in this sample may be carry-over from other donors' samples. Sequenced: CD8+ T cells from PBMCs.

CDR3 sequence: CSARDPTGTDFYEQYF. The base sequence is TGCAGTGCTAGAGATCCCACCGGGACAGATTTTTACGAGCAGTACTTC. This receptor chain uses TRBV20-1 and TRBJ2-7, with 7 bases aligning to TRBD1. The germline V end is reduced by 0 bases and the J end by 4 bases; junction bases left unmatched: 12. CDR1 DFQATT and CDR2 SNEGSKA were looked up in the germline V gene (reference sequence). CDR3 length: 16 amino acids, cysteine to phenylalanine. The read is trimmed to its CDR3 DNA, 48 bases read in frame from base 1.